This TCR beta chain appears in the sequencing data of a study of blood T cell repertoires in COVID-19. The table came from immunoSEQ multiplex PCR; TCRdb's copy has only in-frame clones and leaves some out. The sample has 60,000 to 85,000 clones, 70% to 90% seen once. The length of the CDR3 is 14 residues. The germline V gene encodes CDR1 SGHDT and CDR2 YYEEEE. Trimming at V came to 1 base and at J to 2 bases, leaving 3 bases not matched to a gene. The source is a woman between 50 and 59 years old with COVID-19, enrolled during active disease. The sample taken for sequencing was peripheral blood. The rearrangement links TRBV5-6 to TRBJ2-7, with 7 bases matching TRBD1. The CDR3 here is CASSLRGGPYEQYF. Here the CDR3 DNA reads TGTGCCAGCAGCTTGAGAGGGGGCCCCTACGAGCAGTACTTC. Supplemented by reference TRBV5-6 and TRBJ2-7, the full variable domain reads DAGVTQSPTHLIKTRGQQVTLRCSPKSGHDTVSWYQQALGQGPQFIFQYYEEEERQRGNFPDRFSGHQFPNYSSELNVNALLLGDSALYLCASSLRGGPYEQYFGPGTRLTVT.